The T cell receptor beta chain under discussion was sequenced for a study of T cell responses to AZD1222 COVID-19 vaccine. Sequenced by immunoSEQ multiplex PCR; TCRdb stores in-frame clones only, minus some. The top ten hold 6.1% of the sample, which has 150,000 to 200,000 clones, 80% to 90% seen once. The CDR3 totals 13 residues. With 6 bases removed from V and 2 bases from J, the gap between germline ends came to 10 bases. The germline CDR1 and CDR2 sequences are MDHEN and SYDVKM. This specimen consisted of peripheral blood, obtained on day 0 of AZD1222 vaccination. The genes are TRBV28 and TRBJ1-1; D call uncertain. The sequence came from an adult in good health. The CDR3 region is CASSYPTNTEAFF. In DNA, the CDR3 is TGTGCCAGCAGCTACCCCACTAACACTGAAGCTTTCTTT.